This record covers a single TCR beta chain. Trimming cost V 5 bases and J 4 bases; bases outside gene matches: 8. The CDR3 length is 15 residues. Germline values: CDR1 MNHEY, CDR2 SMNVEV (reference sequence). The data were obtained in a study of T cell responses to AZD1222 COVID-19 vaccine. Using immunoSEQ multiplex PCR, the repertoire was profiled, and TCRdb retains in-frame clones only, with some absent. The data contain roughly 180,000 clones, roughly 93% of them singletons. Here the sequenced sample was peripheral blood, taken on day 0 of AZD1222 vaccination. V gene TRBV27 combines with J gene TRBJ1-2, with 9 bases aligning to TRBD1. The source is an adult in good health. CDR3 sequence: CASSPSDRGRYGYTF. In DNA, the CDR3 is TGTGCCAGCAGTCCATCGGACAGGGGACGCTATGGCTACACCTTC.